This record concerns one T cell receptor beta chain sequence. CDR1 and CDR2 (germline): LGHDT, YNNKEL (reference sequence). The CDR3 is 14 residues long. V was pared by 1 base and J by 7 bases, with 8 bases between. TCRdb reprocessed the RT-PCR reads with MiXCR, giving one entry per CDR3 protein. The sample carries about 680,000 distinct CDR3 sequences, approximately 15% recorded once. The genes are TRBV3-1 and TRBJ1-6, with D perhaps TRBD1 (5 bases). The sample was memory CD4+ T cells from blood. The TCR was taken from a female donor in good health, serving as a healthy control. CDR3 DNA: TGTGCCAGCAGCCAAGGGGGGGACAATTCACCCCTCCACTTT. Its translation is CASSQGGDNSPLHF.